This is a list of T cell receptor beta chains from one sample in a study of blood T cell repertoires in COVID-19. Data came from immunoSEQ multiplex PCR; TCRdb stores just in-frame clones and leaves some out. The table includes around 240,000 clones, about nine tenths detected once. Sequenced material: PBMCs or T cells enriched from blood (not recorded which). These receptors were taken from a human donor in a cohort exposed to, infected with or recovered from COVID-19 (not recorded which). The donor label of this sample is uncertain. CDR3s include the opening cysteine and the closing phenylalanine or tryptophan. The D gene is left open where the match is weak. Some rows have no size entry. The others give once, few or many, or a class for an expanded clone.

NA	TRBV29-1	NA	TRBJ2-3	CSVRQDTDTQYF	TGCAGCGTTCGGCAGGACACAGATACGCAGTATTTT
NA	TRBV19	NA	TRBJ1-3	CASKRSDSGNTIYF	TGTGCCAGTAAGAGGAGCGACTCTGGAAACACCATATATTTT
TRBD1	TRBV2	NA	TRBJ1-2	CASSASRDRGRDGYTF	TGTGCCAGCAGTGCCTCCCGGGACAGGGGGCGCGATGGCTACACCTTC
TRBD1	TRBV4-1	once	TRBJ2-6	CASSQPKDRVGANVLTF	TGCGCCAGCAGCCAACCAAAAGACAGGGTCGGGGCCAACGTCCTGACTTTC
TRBD1	TRBV2	NA	TRBJ2-5	CASRGTGEETQYF	TGTGCCAGCAGAGGGACAGGGGAAGAGACCCAGTACTTC
TRBD1	TRBV9	NA	TRBJ2-7	CASSPGQGAYEQYF	TGTGCCAGCAGCCCCGGACAGGGGGCCTACGAGCAGTACTTC
TRBD1	TRBV6-5	few	TRBJ1-3	CASSADRGGGNTIYF	TGTGCCAGCAGCGCAGACAGGGGTGGTGGAAACACCATATATTTT
NA	TRBV7-9	NA	TRBJ1-2	CASSLDRSYGYTF	TGTGCCAGCAGCTTAGACAGGAGCTATGGCTACACCTTC
TRBD1	TRBV5-6	NA	TRBJ2-2	CASSAVQGTGHTGELFF	TGTGCCAGCAGCGCAGTCCAGGGGACAGGGCACACCGGGGAGCTGTTTTTT
NA	TRBV5-5	NA	TRBJ1-2	CASSPGDGESYGYTF	TGTGCCAGCAGCCCCGGGGATGGGGAATCCTATGGCTACACCTTC
TRBD1	TRBV7-9	NA	TRBJ2-7	CASSQGTGTEQYF	TGTGCCAGCAGTCAGGGGACAGGGACCGAGCAGTACTTC
NA	TRBV7-8	NA	TRBJ1-6	CASSLMRKLSPLHF	TGTGCCAGCAGCTTAATGCGGAAGCTATCACCCCTCCACTTT
TRBD2	TRBV7-2	NA	TRBJ2-3	CASSRTSGVSRAQYF	TGTGCCAGCAGCCGGACTAGCGGGGTGAGTCGGGCGCAGTATTTT
NA	TRBV11-2	NA	TRBJ1-1	CASRSFRQGLHTEAFF	TGTGCCAGCAGGTCCTTTCGGCAGGGGCTTCACACTGAAGCTTTCTTT
NA	TRBV12-5	NA	TRBJ1-3	CASAPSSGNTIYF	TGTGCTAGTGCACCGAGCTCTGGAAACACCATATATTTT
TRBD1	TRBV7-9	NA	TRBJ1-1	CASSLRPRGRRLTEAFF	TGTGCCAGCAGCTTAAGGCCGAGGGGGCGCAGGCTAACTGAAGCTTTCTTT
TRBD1	TRBV7-2	NA	TRBJ1-2	CASSSGQGAYYGYTF	TGTGCCAGCAGCTCCGGACAGGGGGCATACTATGGCTACACCTTC